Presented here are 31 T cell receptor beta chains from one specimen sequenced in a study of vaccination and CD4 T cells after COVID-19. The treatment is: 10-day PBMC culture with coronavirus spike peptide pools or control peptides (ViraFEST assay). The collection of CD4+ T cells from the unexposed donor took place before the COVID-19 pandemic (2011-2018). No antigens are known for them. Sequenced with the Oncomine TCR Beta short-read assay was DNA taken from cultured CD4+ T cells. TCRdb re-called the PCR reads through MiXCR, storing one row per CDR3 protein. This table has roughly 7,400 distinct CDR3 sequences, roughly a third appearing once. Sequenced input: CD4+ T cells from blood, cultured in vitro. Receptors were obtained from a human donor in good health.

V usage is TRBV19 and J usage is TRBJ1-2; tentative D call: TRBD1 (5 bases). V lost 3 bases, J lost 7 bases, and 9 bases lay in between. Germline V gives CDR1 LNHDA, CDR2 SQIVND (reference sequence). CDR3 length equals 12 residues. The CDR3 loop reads CASSMARAGYTF. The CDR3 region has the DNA TGTGCCAGTAGTATGGCCAGGGCTGGCTACACCTTC.

CDR3 region: CASSGDAYNSPLHF. DNA for the CDR3: TGTGCCAGCAGCGGAGACGCTTATAATTCACCCCTCCACTTT. The J gene is TRBJ1-6, the V gene TRBV7-9; D unresolved. Looked up from germline, CDR1 is SEHNR and CDR2 is FQNEAQ (reference sequence). Deletions cut 5 bases from V and 4 bases from J, with 9 bases between. CDR3 length: 14 residues.

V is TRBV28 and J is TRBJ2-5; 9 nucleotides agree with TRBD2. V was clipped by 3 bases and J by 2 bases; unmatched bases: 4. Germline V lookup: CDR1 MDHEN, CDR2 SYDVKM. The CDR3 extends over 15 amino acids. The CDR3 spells CASSFPSGGQETQYF. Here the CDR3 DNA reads TGTGCCAGCAGTTTTCCCAGCGGGGGGCAAGAGACCCAGTACTTC.

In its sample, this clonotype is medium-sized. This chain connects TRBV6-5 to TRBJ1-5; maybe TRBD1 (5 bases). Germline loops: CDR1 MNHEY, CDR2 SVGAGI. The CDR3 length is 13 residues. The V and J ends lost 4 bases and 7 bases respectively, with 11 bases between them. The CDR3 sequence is CASSLGEEQPQHF. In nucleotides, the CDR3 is TGTGCCAGCAGTTTAGGGGAGGAACAGCCCCAGCATTTT.

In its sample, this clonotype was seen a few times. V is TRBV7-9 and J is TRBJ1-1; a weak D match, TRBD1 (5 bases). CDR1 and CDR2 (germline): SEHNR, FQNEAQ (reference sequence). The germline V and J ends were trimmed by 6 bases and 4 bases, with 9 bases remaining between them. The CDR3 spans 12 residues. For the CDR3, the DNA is TGTGCCAGCAGGGGGCAGGGCACTGAAGCTTTCTTT. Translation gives CASRGQGTEAFF.

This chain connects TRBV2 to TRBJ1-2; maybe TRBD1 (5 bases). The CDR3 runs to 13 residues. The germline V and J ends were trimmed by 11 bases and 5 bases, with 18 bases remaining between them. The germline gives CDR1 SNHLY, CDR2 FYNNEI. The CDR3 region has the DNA TGTGCCTGCGGCCGGGACGGTCCATATGGCTACACCTTC. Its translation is CACGRDGPYGYTF.

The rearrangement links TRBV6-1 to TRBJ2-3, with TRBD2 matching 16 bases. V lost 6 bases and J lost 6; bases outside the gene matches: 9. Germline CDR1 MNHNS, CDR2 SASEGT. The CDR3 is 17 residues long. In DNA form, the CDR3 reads TGTGCCAGCAGAAATCCGGGACTAGCGGGGGGGCGGGATACGCAGTATTTT. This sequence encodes CASRNPGLAGGRDTQYF.

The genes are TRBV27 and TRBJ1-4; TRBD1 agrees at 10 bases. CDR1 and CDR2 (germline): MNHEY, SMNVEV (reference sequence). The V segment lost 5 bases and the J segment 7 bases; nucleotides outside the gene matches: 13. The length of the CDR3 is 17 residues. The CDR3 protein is CASSHRDRGGGVEKLFF. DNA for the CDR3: TGTGCCAGCAGTCACCGGGACAGGGGCGGTGGGGTTGAAAAACTGTTTTTT.

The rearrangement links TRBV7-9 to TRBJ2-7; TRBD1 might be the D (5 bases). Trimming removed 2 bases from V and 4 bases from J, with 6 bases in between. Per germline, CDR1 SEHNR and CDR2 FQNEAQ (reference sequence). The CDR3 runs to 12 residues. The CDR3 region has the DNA TGTGCCAGCAGCTTATCAGGGTACGAGCAGTACTTC. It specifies CASSLSGYEQYF.

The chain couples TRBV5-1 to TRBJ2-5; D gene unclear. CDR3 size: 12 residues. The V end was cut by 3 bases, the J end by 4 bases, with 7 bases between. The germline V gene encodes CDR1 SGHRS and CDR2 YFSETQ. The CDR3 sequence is CASSSLGETQYF. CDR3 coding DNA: TGCGCCAGCAGCTCCCTAGGAGAGACCCAGTACTTC. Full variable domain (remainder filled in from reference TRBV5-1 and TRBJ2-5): KAGVTQTPRYLIKTRGQQVTLSCSPISGHRSVSWYQQTPGQGLQFLFEYFSETQRNKGNFPGRFSGRQFSNSRSEMNVSTLELGDSALYLCASSSLGETQYFGPGTRLLVL.

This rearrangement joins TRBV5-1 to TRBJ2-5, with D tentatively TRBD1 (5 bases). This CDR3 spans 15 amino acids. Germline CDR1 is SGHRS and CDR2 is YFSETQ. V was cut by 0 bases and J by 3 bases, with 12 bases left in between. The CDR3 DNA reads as TGCGCCAGCAGCTTGGCCGGGCAGGGCGAAGAGACCCAGTACTTC. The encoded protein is CASSLAGQGEETQYF.

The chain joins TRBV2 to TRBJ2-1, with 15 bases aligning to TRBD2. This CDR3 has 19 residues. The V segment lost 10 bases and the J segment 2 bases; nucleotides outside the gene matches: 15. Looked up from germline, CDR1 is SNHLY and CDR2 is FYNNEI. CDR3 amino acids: CATSPGLAGGRLTYNEQFF. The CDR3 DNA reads TGTGCCACCTCTCCGGGACTAGCGGGGGGCAGACTTACCTACAATGAGCAGTTCTTC.

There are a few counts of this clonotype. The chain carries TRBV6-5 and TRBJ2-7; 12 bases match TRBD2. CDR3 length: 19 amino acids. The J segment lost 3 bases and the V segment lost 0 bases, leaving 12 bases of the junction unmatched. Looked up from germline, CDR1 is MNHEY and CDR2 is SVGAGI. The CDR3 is CASSYSGLAGGLPLYEQYF. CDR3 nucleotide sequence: TGTGCCAGCAGTTACTCAGGGCTAGCGGGGGGGCTTCCCCTCTACGAGCAGTACTTC.

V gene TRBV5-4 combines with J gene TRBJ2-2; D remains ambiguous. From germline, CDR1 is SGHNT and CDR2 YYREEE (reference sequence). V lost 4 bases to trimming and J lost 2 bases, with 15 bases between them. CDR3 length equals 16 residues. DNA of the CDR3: TGTGCCAGCAGCGCACCAGGATCTCCCAACACCGGGGAGCTGTTTTTT. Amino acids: CASSAPGSPNTGELFF.

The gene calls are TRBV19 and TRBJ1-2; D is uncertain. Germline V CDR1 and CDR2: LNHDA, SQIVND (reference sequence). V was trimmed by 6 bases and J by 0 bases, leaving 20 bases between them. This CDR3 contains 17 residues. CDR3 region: CASRPSWTDSTNYGYTF. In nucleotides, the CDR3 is TGTGCCAGTAGACCGTCCTGGACCGACTCTACTAACTATGGCTACACCTTC. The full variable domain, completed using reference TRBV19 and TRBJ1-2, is DGGITQSPKYLFRKEGQNVTLSCEQNLNHDAMYWYRQDPGQGLRLIYYSQIVNDFQKGDIAEGYSVSREKKESFPLTVTSAQKNPTAFYLCASRPSWTDSTNYGYTFGSGTRLTVV.

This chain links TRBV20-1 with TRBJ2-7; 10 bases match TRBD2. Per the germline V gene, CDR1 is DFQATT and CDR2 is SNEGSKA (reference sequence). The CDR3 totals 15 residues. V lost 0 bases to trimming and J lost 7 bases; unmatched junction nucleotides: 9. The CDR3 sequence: CSARDPAGGQGEQYF. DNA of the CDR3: TGCAGTGCTAGAGATCCAGCGGGGGGGCAAGGGGAGCAGTACTTC.

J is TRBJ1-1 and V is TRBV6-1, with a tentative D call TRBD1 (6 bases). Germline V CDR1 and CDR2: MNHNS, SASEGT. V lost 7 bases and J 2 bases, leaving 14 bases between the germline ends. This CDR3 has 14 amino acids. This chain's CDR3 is CASISGQPNTEAFF. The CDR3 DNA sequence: TGTGCCAGCATCTCCGGACAGCCTAACACTGAAGCTTTCTTT.

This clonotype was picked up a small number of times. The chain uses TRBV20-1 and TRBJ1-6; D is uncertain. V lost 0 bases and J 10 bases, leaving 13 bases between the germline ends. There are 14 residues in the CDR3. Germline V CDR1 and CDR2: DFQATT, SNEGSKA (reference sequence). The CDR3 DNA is TGCAGTGCTAGAGACGTTCCTCCAAGGTCACCCCTCCACTTT. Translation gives CSARDVPPRSPLHF.

In DNA form, the CDR3 reads TGTGCCAGCAATGACCAGGGGGCCTATGGCTACACCTTC. Residues: CASNDQGAYGYTF. This chain uses TRBV2 with TRBJ1-2; TRBD1 agrees at 8 bases. Looked up from germline, CDR1 is SNHLY and CDR2 is FYNNEI. The V segment lost 7 bases and the J segment 4 bases; nucleotides outside the gene matches: 5. The CDR3 is made up of 13 amino acids.

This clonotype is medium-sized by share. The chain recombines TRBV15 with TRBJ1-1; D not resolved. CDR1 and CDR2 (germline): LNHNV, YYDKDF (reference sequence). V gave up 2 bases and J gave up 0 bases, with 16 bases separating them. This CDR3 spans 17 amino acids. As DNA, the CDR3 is TGTGCCACCAGCAGATCCCCGGGAAGCCTCATGAACACTGAAGCTTTCTTT. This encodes CATSRSPGSLMNTEAFF. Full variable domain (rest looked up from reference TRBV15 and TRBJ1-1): DAMVIQNPRYQVTQFGKPVTLSCSQTLNHNVMYWYQQKSSQAPKLLFHYYDKDFNNEADTPDNFQSRRPNTSFCFLDIRSPGLGDTAMYLCATSRSPGSLMNTEAFFGQGTRLTVV.

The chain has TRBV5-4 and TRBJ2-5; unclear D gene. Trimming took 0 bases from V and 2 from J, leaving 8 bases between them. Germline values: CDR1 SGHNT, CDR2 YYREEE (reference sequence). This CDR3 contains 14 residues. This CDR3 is CASSLGNSQETQYF. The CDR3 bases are TGTGCCAGCAGCTTGGGAAATTCGCAAGAGACCCAGTACTTC.

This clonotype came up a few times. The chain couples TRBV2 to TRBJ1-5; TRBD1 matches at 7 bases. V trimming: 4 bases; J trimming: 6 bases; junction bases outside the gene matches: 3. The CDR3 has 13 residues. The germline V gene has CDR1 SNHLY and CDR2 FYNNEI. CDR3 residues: CASSGQGRQPQHF. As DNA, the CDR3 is TGTGCCAGCAGTGGACAGGGACGTCAGCCCCAGCATTTT.

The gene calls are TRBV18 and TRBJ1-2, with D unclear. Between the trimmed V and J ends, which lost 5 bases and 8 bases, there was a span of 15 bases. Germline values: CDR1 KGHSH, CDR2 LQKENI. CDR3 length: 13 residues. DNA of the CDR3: TGTGCCAGCTCATCGGACGGGAGTCTCGGCTACACCTTC. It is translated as CASSSDGSLGYTF.

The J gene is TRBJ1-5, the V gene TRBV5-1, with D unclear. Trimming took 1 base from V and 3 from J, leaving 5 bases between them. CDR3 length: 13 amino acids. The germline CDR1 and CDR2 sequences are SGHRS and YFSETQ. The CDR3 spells CASSLTVNQPQHF. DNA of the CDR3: TGCGCCAGCAGCTTGACCGTCAATCAGCCCCAGCATTTT. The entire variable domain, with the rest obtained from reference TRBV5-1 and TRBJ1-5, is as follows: KAGVTQTPRYLIKTRGQQVTLSCSPISGHRSVSWYQQTPGQGLQFLFEYFSETQRNKGNFPGRFSGRQFSNSRSEMNVSTLELGDSALYLCASSLTVNQPQHFGDGTRLSIL.

The CDR3 here is CSARDSVGQDHYGYTF. In DNA form, the CDR3 reads TGCAGTGCTAGAGATTCCGTAGGACAGGACCACTATGGCTACACCTTC. V usage is TRBV20-1 and J usage is TRBJ1-2; TRBD1 matches at 7 bases. CDR3 length: 16 residues. The V segment lost 0 bases and the J segment 3 bases; nucleotides outside the gene matches: 10. Germline CDR1 and CDR2: DFQATT and SNEGSKA (reference sequence).

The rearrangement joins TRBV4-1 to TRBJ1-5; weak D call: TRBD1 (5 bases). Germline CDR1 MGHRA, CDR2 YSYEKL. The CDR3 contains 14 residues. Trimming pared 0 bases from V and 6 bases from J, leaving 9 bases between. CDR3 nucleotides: TGCGCCAGCAGCCAAGAGGGGGGAGGTCAGCCCCAGCATTTT. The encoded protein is CASSQEGGGQPQHF.

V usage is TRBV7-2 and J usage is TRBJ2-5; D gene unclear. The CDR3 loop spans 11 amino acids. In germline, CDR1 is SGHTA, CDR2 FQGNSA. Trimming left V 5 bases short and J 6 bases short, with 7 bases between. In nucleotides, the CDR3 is TGTGCCAGCAGCCAAGGACAGACCCAGTACTTC. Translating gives CASSQGQTQYF. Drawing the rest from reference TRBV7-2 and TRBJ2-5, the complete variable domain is GAGVSQSPSNKVTEKGKDVELRCDPISGHTALYWYRQSLGQGLEFLIYFQGNSAPDKSGLPSDRFSAERTGGSVSTLTIQRTQQEDSAVYLCASSQGQTQYFGPGTRLLVL.

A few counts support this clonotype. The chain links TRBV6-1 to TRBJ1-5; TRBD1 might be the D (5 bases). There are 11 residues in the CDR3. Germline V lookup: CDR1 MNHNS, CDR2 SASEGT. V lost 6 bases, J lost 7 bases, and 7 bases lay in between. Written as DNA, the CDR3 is TGTGCCAGCAGGGACACCCAGCCCCAGCATTTT. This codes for CASRDTQPQHF.

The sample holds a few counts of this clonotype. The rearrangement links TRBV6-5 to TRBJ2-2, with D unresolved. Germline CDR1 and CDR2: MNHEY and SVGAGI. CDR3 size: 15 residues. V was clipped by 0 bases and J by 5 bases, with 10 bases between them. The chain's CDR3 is CASSYSLRKTGELFF. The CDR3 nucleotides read TGTGCCAGCAGTTACTCCTTAAGGAAGACCGGGGAGCTGTTTTTT.

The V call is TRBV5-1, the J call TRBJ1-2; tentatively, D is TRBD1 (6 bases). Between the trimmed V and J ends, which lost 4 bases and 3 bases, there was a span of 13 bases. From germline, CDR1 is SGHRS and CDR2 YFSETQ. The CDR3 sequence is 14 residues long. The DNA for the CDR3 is TGCGCCAGCAGCCTACAGGGCGCGGACTATGGCTACACCTTC. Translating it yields CASSLQGADYGYTF.

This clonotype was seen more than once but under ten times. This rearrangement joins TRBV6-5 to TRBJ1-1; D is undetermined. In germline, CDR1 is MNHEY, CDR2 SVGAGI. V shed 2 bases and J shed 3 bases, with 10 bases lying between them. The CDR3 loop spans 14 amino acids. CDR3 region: CASSYRDGHTEAFF. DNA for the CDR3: TGTGCCAGCAGTTACCGCGACGGACACACTGAAGCTTTCTTT.